This TCR beta chain was observed in a study of T cells in localized non-small cell lung cancer. The V and J ends lost 1 base and 8 bases respectively, with 5 bases between them. The V gene's germline CDR1 is SEHNR and CDR2 FQNEAQ (reference sequence). The CDR3 is 11 amino acids. Sequenced by immunoSEQ multiplex PCR; TCRdb stores in-frame clones only, minus some. The sample includes 33,000 or so clones, roughly 80% of them seen just once. This clone was counted a single time. As yet, its antigen is unknown. Study observations and caveats: Heterogeneity remains possible because sequencing was limited to only one tumor region. A higher density of T cells in blood coincided with extended overall survival. Detection in adjacent lung was observed for a median about 56 of the top 100 tumor clones. The greatest T cell clonality was found in uninvolved adjacent lung (higher than in tumor).

The rearrangement joins TRBV7-9 to TRBJ1-1; D is undetermined. The input for sequencing was peripheral blood, taken before any cancer treatment. The source of this sequence is a male donor older than 55 with stage III squamous cell lung carcinoma. As DNA, the CDR3 is TGTGCCAGCAGCTTAGACTGGGAAGCTTTCTTT. This codes for CASSLDWEAFF.